What follows describes a single TCR beta chain. Its antigen remains unknown. The data are from a study of cytomegalovirus exposure and HLA in healthy donors. Study findings and constraints: What was likely a sequencing artifact was a cluster of highly shared sequence variants. In terms of immune exposure information, only CMV serostatus was available. Analysis was carried out at a later point, and it linked a missense DCLRE1C variant to TCR beta V- and J-gene trimming.

Donors were ostensibly healthy at sampling, although undocumented immune exposures were probable. PCR amplification relied on 60 Vbeta primers (plus 13 Jbeta primers). The method was immunoSEQ multiplex PCR; TCRdb's version includes in-frame clones alone and lacks a portion of them. In total, the table holds about 130,000 clones. The CDR3 is made up of 15 amino acids. Trimming removed 3 bases from V and 0 bases from J; junction bases left unmatched: 2. Germline-derived CDR1 and CDR2 are SGHTA and FQGTGA. This sequence joins TRBV7-3 and TRBJ2-3; 8 nucleotides line up with TRBD2. This sequence was found in a woman in her forties in good health and CMV-seropositive. The sample taken for sequencing was PBMCs. CDR3 sequence: CASSFSGISTDTQYF. The CDR3 DNA follows: TGTGCCAGCAGCTTTAGCGGGATTAGCACAGATACGCAGTATTTT.